The T cell receptor (beta chain) under discussion was sequenced for a study of cytotoxic CD8 clonotypes in ibrutinib-treated CLL. Overall study: A median approximately 12 months of treatment, range 6 to 36, preceded the collection of response samples. Productive templates per sample averaged approximately 250,000; productive rearrangements, 80,000 to 95,000.

A remark on this clone: Antigen unknown.

Study findings and constraints: Patients with sustained remission and those progressing were sampled at differing times.

Frozen PBMC stocks contributed 2 to 2.5 micrograms of genomic DNA to the TCR beta libraries. This CDR3 has 13 amino acids. V was pared by 6 bases and J by 1 base, with 2 bases of the junction left unmatched. Germline CDR1 and CDR2: SGDLS and YYNGEE. The table came from immunoSEQ multiplex PCR; TCRdb's copy has only in-frame clones and leaves some out. The repertoire includes about 270,000 clones, approximately 79% of them detected once, and about 6% sits in the top ten. This TCR came from a human donor with chronic lymphocytic leukemia. The chain combines TRBV9 with TRBJ1-2; 8 positions match TRBD1. Here the sequenced sample was PBMCs, taken at disease progression, from a patient treated with ibrutinib. DNA for the CDR3: TGTGCCAGCACACAGGGGGTTAACTATGGCTACACCTTC. Translated, it gives CASTQGVNYGYTF.